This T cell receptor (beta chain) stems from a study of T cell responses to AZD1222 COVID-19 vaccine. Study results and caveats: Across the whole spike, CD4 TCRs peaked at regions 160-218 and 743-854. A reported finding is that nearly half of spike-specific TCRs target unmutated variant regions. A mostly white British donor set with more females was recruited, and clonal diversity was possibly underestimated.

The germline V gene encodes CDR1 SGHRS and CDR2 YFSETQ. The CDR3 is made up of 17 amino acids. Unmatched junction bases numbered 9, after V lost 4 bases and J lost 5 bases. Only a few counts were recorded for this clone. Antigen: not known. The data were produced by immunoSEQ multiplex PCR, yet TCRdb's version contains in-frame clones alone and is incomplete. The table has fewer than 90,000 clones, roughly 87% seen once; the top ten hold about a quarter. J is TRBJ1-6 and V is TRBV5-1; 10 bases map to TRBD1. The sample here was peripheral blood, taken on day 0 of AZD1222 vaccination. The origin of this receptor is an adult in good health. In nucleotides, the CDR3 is TGCGCCAGCAGCCTCATGACCGGGACAGGGGATAATTCACCCCTCCACTTT. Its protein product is CASSLMTGTGDNSPLHF.